This T cell receptor beta chain was obtained from a study of beta chain features in type 1 diabetes. The isolated RNA, all of it, was reverse transcribed, so expressed TCRB transcripts were what got sequenced. Sequencing used immunoSEQ multiplex PCR; TCRdb keeps in-frame clones, though not all of them. The data show roughly 150,000 clones, approximately 7.8% seen once. This CDR3 comprises 10 residues. V dropped 5 bases and J dropped 12; count of bases not matched to a gene: 4. The germline gives CDR1 DFQATT, CDR2 SNEGSKA (reference sequence). The study, taken as a whole, reports: Moderate yet significant TCRB CDR3 shortening was seen in Type 1 diabetes patients in all four CD4+ subsets.

Turning to this clone: Its target is not known.

Sequencing used central memory CD4+ T cells from blood. This clonotype was obtained from a woman between 35 and 50 years old with type 1 diabetes. The chain carries TRBV20-1 and TRBJ2-1, with 7 bases that match TRBD2. CDR3 sequence reads: CSAPGTTQFF. Here the CDR3 DNA reads TGCAGTGCTCCTGGGACTACGCAGTTCTTC.